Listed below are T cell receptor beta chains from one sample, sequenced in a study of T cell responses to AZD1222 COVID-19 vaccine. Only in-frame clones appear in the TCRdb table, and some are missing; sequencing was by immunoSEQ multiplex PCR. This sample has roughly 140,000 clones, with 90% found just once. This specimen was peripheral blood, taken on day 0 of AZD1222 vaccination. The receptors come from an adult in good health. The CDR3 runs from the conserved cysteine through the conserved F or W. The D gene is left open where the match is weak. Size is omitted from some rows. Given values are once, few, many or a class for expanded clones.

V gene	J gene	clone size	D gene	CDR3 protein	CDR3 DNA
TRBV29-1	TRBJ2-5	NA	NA	CSVIYTGRETQYF	TGCAGCGTGATATATACCGGACGAGAGACCCAGTACTTC
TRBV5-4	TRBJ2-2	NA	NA	CASSRALASQGTGELFF	TGTGCCAGCAGCCGGGCGCTGGCTAGCCAAGGGACCGGGGAGCTGTTTTTT
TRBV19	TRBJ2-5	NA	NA	CASSLLERETQYF	TGTGCCAGTAGCCTCTTGGAGCGGGAGACCCAGTACTTC
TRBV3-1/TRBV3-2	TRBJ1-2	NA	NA	CASSLPDLRGLPYGYTF	TGTGCCAGCAGCCTACCCGACTTACGGGGACTTCCTTATGGCTACACCTTC
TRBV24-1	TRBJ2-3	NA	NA	CATSDAAGTWGTDTQYF	TGTGCCACCAGTGATGCCGCCGGGACGTGGGGCACAGATACGCAGTATTTT
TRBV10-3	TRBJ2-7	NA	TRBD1	CAITLTGGEQYF	TGTGCCATCACCCTAACAGGGGGGGAGCAGTACTTC
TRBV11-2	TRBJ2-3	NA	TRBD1	CASSLDRTGAPGDTQYF	TGTGCCAGCAGCTTAGATAGGACAGGGGCCCCTGGGGATACGCAGTATTTT
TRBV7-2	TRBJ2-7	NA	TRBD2	CASSFLAGDYEQYF	TGTGCCAGCAGCTTTCTAGCGGGAGACTACGAGCAGTACTTC
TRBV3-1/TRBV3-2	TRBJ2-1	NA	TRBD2	CASSQELAGVHEQFF	TGTGCCAGCAGCCAAGAACTAGCGGGAGTCCATGAGCAGTTCTTC
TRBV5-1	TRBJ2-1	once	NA	CASSSSQGTYNEQFF	TGCGCCAGCAGCTCCAGCCAGGGCACCTACAATGAGCAGTTCTTC
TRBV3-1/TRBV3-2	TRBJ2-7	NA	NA	CASSPKDITPYSYEQYF	TGTGCCAGCAGCCCGAAGGACATAACACCCTATTCCTACGAGCAGTACTTC
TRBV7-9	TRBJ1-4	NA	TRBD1	CASSLAGTGGEKLFF	TGTGCCAGCAGCTTAGCTGGGACAGGTGGGGAAAAACTGTTTTTT
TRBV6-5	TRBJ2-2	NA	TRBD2	CASSSTSGKGTGELFF	TGTGCCAGCAGTTCTACTAGCGGAAAGGGCACCGGGGAGCTGTTTTTT
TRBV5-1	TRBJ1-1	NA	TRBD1	CASSLATVGTANTEAFF	TGCGCCAGCAGCTTGGCCACGGTTGGGACAGCGAACACTGAAGCTTTCTTT
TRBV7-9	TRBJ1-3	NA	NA	CASSQRPGGPSSGNTIYF	TGTGCCAGCAGCCAGCGTCCTGGGGGCCCGTCCTCTGGAAACACCATATATTTT
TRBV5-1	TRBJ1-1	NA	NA	CASSSTLNTEAFF	TGCGCCAGCAGCTCGACTCTGAACACTGAAGCTTTCTTT
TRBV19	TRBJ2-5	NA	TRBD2	CASSIISGSGETQYF	TGTGCCAGTAGTATAATTAGCGGGAGCGGAGAGACCCAGTACTTC
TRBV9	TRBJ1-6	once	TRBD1	CASSTEQGSAPLHF	TGTGCCAGCAGCACAGAACAGGGGTCGGCACCCCTCCACTTT
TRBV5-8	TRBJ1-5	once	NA	CASSLRGSPQHF	TGTGCCAGCAGCTTGAGGGGGTCGCCCCAGCATTTT
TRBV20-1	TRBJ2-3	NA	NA	CTAGDRDTQYF	TGCACCGCTGGGGACCGGGATACGCAGTATTTT
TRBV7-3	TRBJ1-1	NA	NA	CASSLSIGDRNTEAFF	TGTGCCAGCAGCTTATCTATCGGGGATAGGAACACTGAAGCTTTCTTT
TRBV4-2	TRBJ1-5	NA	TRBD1	CASSLLWDRGPPTGQPQHF	TGTGCCAGCAGCCTCCTTTGGGACAGGGGGCCTCCTACGGGCCAGCCCCAGCATTTT